The rows below give T cell receptor beta chains drawn from one sample of a study of technical replicates of blood from a handful of donors. The repertoire was sequenced with immunoSEQ multiplex PCR; TCRdb's copy has only in-frame clones and lacks some. The sample lists approximately 94,000 clones, about 95% seen once, with roughly 0.36% in the top ten. The sample consisted of T cells isolated from PBMCs. The source of these receptors is a human donor in good health. Both conserved end residues are part of each CDR3. The D gene is left open where the match is weak. Expanded clones are given a class, and other clones once, few, many or no size at all.

D gene | J gene | V gene | clone size | CDR3 DNA | CDR3 protein
TRBD1 | TRBJ1-5 | TRBV4-3 | - | TGCGCCAGCAGCCAAGAGACAGGGGGTAATCAGCCCCAGCATTTT | CASSQETGGNQPQHF
- | TRBJ1-1 | TRBV4-3 | - | TGCGCCAGCAGCCAGGATAGAGTTTCGGGTGAAGCTTTCTTT | CASSQDRVSGEAFF
- | TRBJ1-2 | TRBV7-9 | - | TGTGCCAGCAGCTTAGGCGCTTCCTATGGCTACACCTTC | CASSLGASYGYTF
TRBD1 | TRBJ2-7 | TRBV5-6 | - | TGTGCCAGCAGCTTGGGGCAGGGGGCGAGGTACGAGCAGTACTTC | CASSLGQGARYEQYF
TRBD1 | TRBJ1-4 | TRBV25-1 | - | TGTGCCAGCAATCCTTCCTCGGGACAGGGAATTGAAAAACTGTTTTTT | CASNPSSGQGIEKLFF
- | TRBJ1-1 | TRBV2 | - | TGTGCCAGCACCTATCGGGGGGGACTTACGAACACTGAAGCTTTCTTT | CASTYRGGLTNTEAFF
TRBD1 | TRBJ1-2 | TRBV6-6 | - | TGTGCCAGCAGTTACAGGGACAGGGGGCGTATTTATGGCTACACCTTC | CASSYRDRGRIYGYTF
TRBD1 | TRBJ1-5 | TRBV27 | - | TGTGCCAGCAGTTTTTTTGGGACAGGGAAGTTGGGACAGCCCCAGCATTTT | CASSFFGTGKLGQPQHF
- | TRBJ2-2 | TRBV2 | - | TGTGCCAGTTTCCATCCGCGCACCGGGGAGCTGTTTTTT | CASFHPRTGELFF
TRBD2 | TRBJ2-2 | TRBV18 | - | TGTGCCAGCTCACCCGGGGGGACCACCGGGGAGCTGTTTTTT | CASSPGGTTGELFF
TRBD2 | TRBJ2-1 | TRBV11-2 | once | TGTGCCAGCAGCGGACTAGCGGGAGGGACAGAGCAGTTCTTC | CASSGLAGGTEQFF
- | TRBJ2-5 | TRBV15 | - | TGTGCCACCAGCAGAACGCCGGGAGCCCAAGAGACCCAGTACTTC | CATSRTPGAQETQYF